The rows below give T cell receptor beta chains drawn from one sample of a study of stem cell transplantation in POMP-related autoinflammatory disease. TCRdb keeps only in-frame clones here, not all; method: immunoSEQ multiplex PCR. The table has about 26,000 clones, approximately 78% seen once. The sequencing here drew on CD4+ T cells from PBMCs, taken before stem cell transplantation. Receptor source: a human donor with POMP-related autoinflammation and immune dysregulation (PRAID). The CDR3 runs from the conserved cysteine through the conserved F or W. A D gene is named only where the DNA matches it firmly. Size is omitted from some rows. Given values are once, few, many or a class for expanded clones.

V: TRBV5-4
size: medium-sized
D: .
J: TRBJ2-7
DNA: TGTGCCAGCAGCTTGGGAAAACTTGCAACCAGCTCCTACGAGCAGTACTTC
CDR3: CASSLGKLATSSYEQYF

V: TRBV29-1
size: few
D: TRBD1
J: TRBJ1-2
DNA: TGCAGCGTTGCCCTCGGGACAGGCTGGGGCTACACCTTC
CDR3: CSVALGTGWGYTF

V: TRBV30
size: .
D: .
J: TRBJ1-5
DNA: TGTGCCTGGAGTGTGCGACATCAGCCCCAGCATTTT
CDR3: CAWSVRHQPQHF

V: TRBV14
size: few
D: .
J: TRBJ1-1
DNA: TGTGCCAGCAGCCAAGGGGGAATTTGGGGCACTGAAGCTTTCTTT
CDR3: CASSQGGIWGTEAFF

V: TRBV4-2
size: .
D: .
J: TRBJ1-1
DNA: TGTGCCAGCAGCCAAGCCGGTCGAGAGAACACTGAAGCTTTCTTT
CDR3: CASSQAGRENTEAFF

V: TRBV7-2
size: .
D: .
J: TRBJ1-2
DNA: TGTGCCAGCAGCTTACAACAGTTCTATGGCTACACCTTC
CDR3: CASSLQQFYGYTF

V: TRBV28
size: .
D: TRBD2
J: TRBJ2-7
DNA: TGTGCCAGCAGTAAGCCCTCCGCTGGCGGGAGGGCCTCATACGAGCAGTACTTC
CDR3: CASSKPSAGGRASYEQYF

V: TRBV5-1
size: few
D: .
J: TRBJ1-3
DNA: TGCGCCAGCAGCCCCAGACAGGACTCTGGAAACACCATATATTTT
CDR3: CASSPRQDSGNTIYF

V: TRBV7-3
size: .
D: TRBD2
J: TRBJ2-1
DNA: TGTGCCAGCAGCACAGGACTAGCGGGTGGCAATGAGCAGTTCTTC
CDR3: CASSTGLAGGNEQFF

V: TRBV7-8
size: .
D: .
J: TRBJ1-2
DNA: TGTGCCAGCAGCGTAATGGATTTGATCGACAGGCCCCATGGCTACACCTTC
CDR3: CASSVMDLIDRPHGYTF

V: TRBV2
size: .
D: .
J: TRBJ2-2
DNA: TGTGCCAGCAGTGACTTCGGGACGGCGAACACCGGGGAGCTGTTTTTT
CDR3: CASSDFGTANTGELFF

V: TRBV7-8
size: .
D: .
J: TRBJ1-2
DNA: TGTGCCAGCAGCTTACCGGGTGGTACTAACTATGGCTACACCTTC
CDR3: CASSLPGGTNYGYTF

V: TRBV11-2
size: .
D: .
J: TRBJ2-5
DNA: TGTGCCAGCAGCTTAGGGGCTTCTGGAGAGACCCAGTACTTC
CDR3: CASSLGASGETQYF

V: TRBV19
size: .
D: TRBD1
J: TRBJ1-2
DNA: TGTGCCAGTAGTCGCAGACAGGGCGATGGCTACACCTTC
CDR3: CASSRRQGDGYTF

V: TRBV19
size: few
D: TRBD1
J: TRBJ1-2
DNA: TGTGCCAGTAGTAGACAGGGGGACCGCTATGGCTACACCTTC
CDR3: CASSRQGDRYGYTF

V: TRBV6-1
size: .
D: TRBD1
J: TRBJ1-1
DNA: TGTGCCAGCAGCAGGGGGCGCGTAACTGAAGCTTTCTTT
CDR3: CASSRGRVTEAFF

V: TRBV4-2
size: .
D: TRBD2
J: TRBJ2-5
DNA: TGTGCCAGCAGCCAGGTCGGGGTAGCGGGAATCGAGACCCAGTACTTC
CDR3: CASSQVGVAGIETQYF

V: TRBV29-1
size: .
D: .
J: TRBJ2-1
DNA: TGCAGCGTTGATTACGGGAGGGGGCGGATATATGAGCAGTTCTTC
CDR3: CSVDYGRGRIYEQFF

V: TRBV5-4
size: .
D: .
J: TRBJ2-2
DNA: TGTGCCAGCAGGTCCGGGAACACCGGGGAGCTGTTTTTT
CDR3: CASRSGNTGELFF

V: TRBV19
size: few
D: TRBD1
J: TRBJ1-1
DNA: TGTGCCAGTAAGGCAGCTAGGGGGCCGAACACTGAAGCTTTCTTT
CDR3: CASKAARGPNTEAFF

V: TRBV27
size: .
D: .
J: TRBJ1-2
DNA: TGTGCCAGCAGTCCATCCGACAGGCCACTCCGCTACACCTTC
CDR3: CASSPSDRPLRYTF

V: TRBV15
size: .
D: .
J: TRBJ1-4
DNA: TGTGCCACCAGCAGAGATCCGGGCAGGGCTAATGAAAAACTGTTTTTT
CDR3: CATSRDPGRANEKLFF

V: TRBV4-1
size: .
D: TRBD2
J: TRBJ2-5
DNA: TGCGCCAGCAGCCAAGATCGGGCTAGCGGGAGAGGTCCTAGAGAGACCCAGTACTTC
CDR3: CASSQDRASGRGPRETQYF

V: TRBV2
size: .
D: .
J: TRBJ1-6
DNA: TGTGCCAGCGATCAGGGCCATAATTCACCCCTCCACTTT
CDR3: CASDQGHNSPLHF

V: TRBV28
size: .
D: TRBD2
J: TRBJ2-1
DNA: TGTGCCAGCAGGCAACTAGCGGGAGGGGAGCAGTTCTTC
CDR3: CASRQLAGGEQFF

V: TRBV6-5
size: once
D: .
J: TRBJ1-1
DNA: TGTGCCAGCAGTCGACTGGGGAACACTGAAGCTTTCTTT
CDR3: CASSRLGNTEAFF

V: TRBV6-5
size: .
D: .
J: TRBJ1-1
DNA: TGTGCCAGCAGATCCGGGGGGGGAAGTGCCGAAGCTTTCTTT
CDR3: CASRSGGGSAEAFF

V: TRBV19
size: .
D: TRBD1
J: TRBJ2-5
DNA: TGTGCCAGTCGGCCAGGGGACAGGGGGAAAGAGACCCAGTACTTC
CDR3: CASRPGDRGKETQYF

V: TRBV4-1
size: .
D: TRBD1
J: TRBJ1-4
DNA: TGCGCCAGCAGCCAAGGATTACTCCGGGACAGGGGCCCAACTAATGAAAAACTGTTTTTT
CDR3: CASSQGLLRDRGPTNEKLFF

V: TRBV2
size: once
D: TRBD1
J: TRBJ1-1
DNA: TGTGCCATCCATAGACAGGGGATGAACACTGAAGCTTTCTTT
CDR3: CAIHRQGMNTEAFF

V: TRBV12-5
size: .
D: TRBD2
J: TRBJ2-3
DNA: TGTGCTAGTGGTTTCCGACTAGCGGGAGTCGGGGGCACAGATACGCAGTATTTT
CDR3: CASGFRLAGVGGTDTQYF

V: TRBV2
size: .
D: .
J: TRBJ1-5
DNA: TGTGCCAGCAGTGTGCAGACAATTCCTGGCAATCAGCCCCAGCATTTT
CDR3: CASSVQTIPGNQPQHF

V: TRBV12-5
size: .
D: TRBD1
J: TRBJ1-4
DNA: TGTGCTAGTGGTATCGGACAGGGAAGGGGGCATAATGAAAAACTGTTTTTT
CDR3: CASGIGQGRGHNEKLFF

V: TRBV2
size: .
D: .
J: TRBJ2-7
DNA: TGTGCCAGCAGTGAATCGACAGCCCGCTGGAGGGAGCAGTACTTC
CDR3: CASSESTARWREQYF

V: TRBV6-1
size: .
D: TRBD1
J: TRBJ1-2
DNA: TGTGCCAGCTACGGACAGGGGAACCCCTACTATGGCTACACCTTC
CDR3: CASYGQGNPYYGYTF

V: TRBV5-4
size: once
D: TRBD1
J: TRBJ1-1
DNA: TGTGCCAGCAGACCGAGACAGGGGGCTAAAACTGAAGCTTTCTTT
CDR3: CASRPRQGAKTEAFF

V: TRBV5-1
size: .
D: TRBD1
J: TRBJ2-1
DNA: TGCGCCAGCAGCTTGTCCGGGACAGGGGTTGGTGAGCAGTTCTTC
CDR3: CASSLSGTGVGEQFF

V: TRBV18
size: few
D: TRBD1
J: TRBJ1-5
DNA: TGTGCCAGCTCACCACCGGGACAGGGGAGCAATCAGCCCCAGCATTTT
CDR3: CASSPPGQGSNQPQHF

V: TRBV6-1
size: .
D: .
J: TRBJ1-2
DNA: TGTGCCAGCAGTGGACAGTTAGACTATGGCTACACCTTC
CDR3: CASSGQLDYGYTF

V: TRBV29-1
size: .
D: TRBD1
J: TRBJ2-1
DNA: TGCAGCCCCAGGGGGCCCGGCAATGAGCAGTTCTTC
CDR3: CSPRGPGNEQFF

V: TRBV9
size: once
D: .
J: TRBJ2-1
DNA: TGTGCCAGCAGCGTACCCGCCAATGAGCAGTTCTTC
CDR3: CASSVPANEQFF

V: TRBV10-3
size: .
D: TRBD1
J: TRBJ1-3
DNA: TGTGCCATCAGTGAAAGGGACAGGGTCTTTGGAAACACCATATATTTT
CDR3: CAISERDRVFGNTIYF

V: TRBV9
size: .
D: .
J: TRBJ2-3
DNA: TGTGCCAGCAGCGGTGGACTGATAAGCACAGATACGCAGTATTTT
CDR3: CASSGGLISTDTQYF

V: TRBV30
size: .
D: .
J: TRBJ2-5
DNA: TGTGCCTGGAGGGGTCGGACCCAGTACTTC
CDR3: CAWRGRTQYF

V: TRBV5-1
size: .
D: TRBD1
J: TRBJ2-5
DNA: TGCGCCACCAAGAGATCAGGGGGCGTAGTACAAGAGACCCAGTACTTC
CDR3: CATKRSGGVVQETQYF

V: TRBV4-1
size: .
D: TRBD2
J: TRBJ2-3
DNA: TGCGCCAGCAGCCAACTCCCGCCGGGACTAGCGACCACAGATACGCAGTATTTT
CDR3: CASSQLPPGLATTDTQYF

V: TRBV6-5
size: .
D: .
J: TRBJ1-2
DNA: TGTGCCAGCAGCTACCATGGCGGGGCCGGTGACTATGGCTACACCTTC
CDR3: CASSYHGGAGDYGYTF

V: TRBV4-1
size: .
D: TRBD1
J: TRBJ2-7
DNA: TGCGCCAGCAGCGATTACAGGGGTGCCTCCTACGAGCAGTACTTC
CDR3: CASSDYRGASYEQYF

V: TRBV7-8
size: .
D: .
J: TRBJ2-1
DNA: TGTGCCAGCAGCTTAGGTCGGACTACGGCGGCGCAGTTCTTC
CDR3: CASSLGRTTAAQFF

V: TRBV5-4
size: .
D: .
J: TRBJ2-5
DNA: TGTGCCAGCAGCTTTGGGCCGGGACTGCGGGACCCTCAAGAGACCCAGTACTTC
CDR3: CASSFGPGLRDPQETQYF

V: TRBV28
size: .
D: TRBD1
J: TRBJ2-7
DNA: TGTGCCAGGGGGGACAGCACCTACGAGCAGTACTTC
CDR3: CARGDSTYEQYF

V: TRBV9
size: .
D: TRBD1
J: TRBJ1-2
DNA: TGTGCCAGCAGCGTAAGCCTCAGGCCCCGGGACAGCTATGGCTACACCTTC
CDR3: CASSVSLRPRDSYGYTF

V: TRBV5-1
size: few
D: TRBD1
J: TRBJ1-2
DNA: TGCGCCAGCAGCTTGGGCCGGGACAGGGTTGAAGCTGGCTACACCTTC
CDR3: CASSLGRDRVEAGYTF

V: TRBV7-2
size: few
D: TRBD1
J: TRBJ1-5
DNA: TGTGCCAGCAGCTTACAGGGGGCGCCCCAGCCCCAGCATTTT
CDR3: CASSLQGAPQPQHF